Shown below are 16 T cell receptor beta chains from a single sample sequenced in a study of blood T cell repertoires in COVID-19. Measured with immunoSEQ multiplex PCR; TCRdb has only the in-frame clones, and not every one. The table has 140,000 to 150,000 clones, roughly 90% seen once; the top ten hold less than 2%. Sequenced sample: peripheral blood. Receptor source: a man between 65 and 85 years old with acute or convalescent COVID-19.

This rearrangement joins TRBV5-1 to TRBJ2-7; TRBD1 matches 10 bases. After removal of 2 bases from V and 7 bases from J, the junction contained 12 bases not matched to a gene. The CDR3 consists of 16 residues. Germline assignment: CDR1 SGHRS and CDR2 YFSETQ. For the CDR3, the DNA is TGCGCCAGCAGCTTAGGGTACGATGACAGGGGGCTTGAGCAGTACTTC. It specifies CASSLGYDDRGLEQYF.

This rearrangement joins TRBV19 to TRBJ2-7, with 9 bases matching TRBD2. V lost 6 bases to trimming and J lost 1 base; unmatched junction nucleotides: 10. The germline gives CDR1 LNHDA, CDR2 SQIVND (reference sequence). The CDR3 extends over 16 amino acids. The CDR3 here is CASSLISGSGSYEQYF. CDR3 nucleotides: TGTGCCAGTAGCCTCATTAGCGGGAGCGGGTCCTACGAGCAGTACTTC.

This clone has a single count. V and J are TRBV3-1 (or the pseudogene TRBV3-2) and TRBJ1-1, with TRBD1 matching over 7 bases. In germline, CDR1 is LGHDT, CDR2 YNNKEL (reference sequence). This CDR3 is built from 15 residues. V shed 4 bases and J 1 base; nucleotides not matched to a gene: 6. DNA of the CDR3: TGTGCCAGCAGCCCTCGCGACAGGGCGAACACTGAAGCTTTCTTT. The encoded protein is CASSPRDRANTEAFF.

The J gene is TRBJ1-1, the V gene TRBV2; tentative D call: TRBD1 (5 bases). The CDR3 is made up of 14 amino acids. V gave up 6 bases and J gave up 8 bases, with 19 bases separating them. Germline CDR1 is SNHLY and CDR2 is FYNNEI. The CDR3 protein is CASSAQVGANEAFF. The DNA of the CDR3 is TGTGCCAGCAGCGCCCAAGTAGGGGCAAACGAAGCTTTCTTT.

This clone came up once. The chain links TRBV7-9 to TRBJ1-2; TRBD1 might be the D (5 bases). Germline assignment: CDR1 SEHNR and CDR2 FQNEAQ (reference sequence). Trimming stripped 9 bases from V and 5 bases from J, with 22 bases between. This CDR3 has 15 amino acids. The CDR3 nucleotides are TGTGCCAGGTGGGCAGGGCGGGATAAGGAGTATGGCTACACCTTC. This sequence encodes CARWAGRDKEYGYTF.

The chain employs TRBV15 and TRBJ2-7; TRBD1 aligns across 7 bases. Germline CDR1 reads LNHNV; CDR2 reads YYDKDF (reference sequence). The CDR3 length is 16 residues. Trimming took 1 base from V and 6 from J; bases not matched to a gene: 12. The CDR3 protein is CATSRGDSYGGVEQYF. CDR3 sequence (DNA): TGTGCCACCAGCAGAGGGGACAGCTACGGTGGAGTCGAGCAGTACTTC.

The rearrangement uses TRBV7-9 and TRBJ1-5, with D maybe TRBD1 (5 bases). The ends were cut back, 3 bases at V and 1 base at J, with 13 bases in the middle. Per the germline V gene, CDR1 is SEHNR and CDR2 is FQNEAQ (reference sequence). The CDR3 is 16 residues long. CDR3 in amino acids: CASSFEVAGSNQPQHF. CDR3 nucleotides: TGTGCCAGCAGCTTCGAGGTGGCAGGGAGCAATCAGCCCCAGCATTTT.

CDR3 bases: TGTGCCAGCATCAGGGACACAGATACGCAGTATTTT. This encodes CASIRDTDTQYF. This chain joins TRBV6-5 and TRBJ2-3, with D possibly matching TRBD1 (5 bases). Deletions cut 7 bases from V and 2 bases from J, with 7 bases between. Looked up from germline, CDR1 is MNHEY and CDR2 is SVGAGI. The CDR3 totals 12 residues.

The CDR3 loop is CASRGHITGGYGYTF. The CDR3 region has the DNA TGTGCCAGCAGGGGGCATATAACAGGGGGCTATGGCTACACCTTC. V usage is TRBV2 and J usage is TRBJ1-2; the match to TRBD1 covers 8 bases. V shed 6 bases and J 4 bases; nucleotides not matched to a gene: 10. CDR1 and CDR2 from the germline V gene are SNHLY and FYNNEI. The CDR3 covers 15 residues.

This chain joins TRBV5-4 and TRBJ2-6, with D uncertain. V gave up 2 bases and J gave up 0 bases, with 9 bases separating them. CDR3 size: 16 residues. CDR1 and CDR2 (germline): SGHNT, YYREEE (reference sequence). CDR3: CASSFPGISGANVLTF. The CDR3 coding sequence is TGTGCCAGCAGCTTCCCAGGAATCTCTGGGGCCAACGTCCTGACTTTC.

The chain uses TRBV11-2 and TRBJ2-5, with 8 bases matching TRBD1. In germline, CDR1 is SGHAT, CDR2 FQNNGV. The CDR3 sequence is 15 residues long. Trimming at V came to 6 bases and at J to 2 bases, leaving 8 bases not matched to a gene. The CDR3 region has the DNA TGTGCCAGCAGATTGACAGGGGATCGGCAAGAGACCCAGTACTTC. Amino acid sequence: CASRLTGDRQETQYF.

This clone has only a few counts. The chain joins TRBV5-8 to TRBJ2-5; 11 positions agree with TRBD1. There are 13 residues in the CDR3. V shed 4 bases, J shed 10 bases, and the junction held 6 bases outside the gene matches. CDR1 and CDR2 (germline): SGHTS, YDEGEE. CDR3 DNA: TGTGCCAGCAGCCGTCCCGGGACAGGGGGCCAGTACTTC. Its translation is CASSRPGTGGQYF.

The rearrangement links TRBV19 to TRBJ2-1; TRBD1 aligns across 8 bases. CDR3 size: 17 residues. CDR1 is LNHDA and CDR2 is SQIVND in the germline V gene (reference sequence). With 3 bases clipped from V and 1 base from J, the junction kept 8 bases outside the gene matches. The CDR3 reads CASSIPDRVVSYNEQFF. Here the CDR3 DNA reads TGTGCCAGTAGTATCCCGGACAGGGTTGTGTCCTACAATGAGCAGTTCTTC.

This clone was recorded a few times. V usage is TRBV6-5 and J usage is TRBJ2-7; tentative D call: TRBD1 (6 bases). Germline CDR1 reads MNHEY; CDR2 reads SVGAGI. The V and J ends lost 6 bases and 6 bases respectively, with 15 bases between them. CDR3 length: 13 amino acids. This CDR3 is CASSLQGSREQYF. The DNA of the CDR3 is TGTGCCAGCAGCCTCCAGGGGTCACGCGAGCAGTACTTC.

V usage is TRBV3-1 (or the pseudogene TRBV3-2) and J usage is TRBJ2-5; TRBD2 agrees at 9 bases. Looked up from germline, CDR1 is LGHDT and CDR2 is YNNKEL (reference sequence). V trimming: 4 bases; J trimming: 4 bases; junction bases outside the gene matches: 7. The CDR3 has 15 residues. CDR3 coding DNA: TGTGCCAGCAGCCGAGCTTTAGCGGGGGCAGAGACCCAGTACTTC. Its protein product is CASSRALAGAETQYF.

The chain combines TRBV11-2 with TRBJ2-3; possible D gene TRBD1, 5 bases. Germline loops: CDR1 SGHAT, CDR2 FQNNGV. V lost 4 bases to trimming and J lost 14 bases, with 19 bases between them. The CDR3 totals 13 residues. The CDR3 DNA follows: TGTGCCAGCAGCTCCACCCAGGGCCTTAGGCCGTATTTT. Its protein is CASSSTQGLRPYF.